This T cell receptor (beta chain) was profiled in a study of cytotoxic CD8 clonotypes in ibrutinib-treated CLL (dated by TCRdb to the early 2020s). For the wider study: In this cohort, around 15 patients were treatment-naive and roughly ten were relapsed/refractory, while approximately 18 had unmutated IGHV. Longitudinal samples were obtainable from about 30% of the roughly 86 participants in the trial. Cryopreserved peripheral blood mononuclear cells were collected before treatment, at response, and at either disease progression or sustained remission. Responses were partial in around 25 patients and complete in 2; after median approximately 5.5 years follow-up, around 15 stayed in remission and roughly twelve progressed. Samples at response were collected after a median of roughly 13 months of treatment, with a range of 6 to 36 months. On average, each sample had hundreds of thousands of productive templates and approximately 89,000 productive rearrangements. Patients were still on ibrutinib when every remission and progressive disease sample was collected. Overall results and qualifications from the work: Baseline clonality exceeded that of age-matched healthy donors and correlated strongly with circulating CD8+ T-cell counts. Public clonotypes were rare and either contracted or stayed stable during treatment, and the rise in clonality at ibrutinib response reflected the expansion of private clonotypes. Sampling times were not matched between patients in sustained remission and patients whose disease was progressing, and lymph node repertoires were not examined. Clonality increased at ibrutinib response, stayed stable in sustained remission, and fell back toward baseline at progression.

For TCR beta library preparation, about 1.8 micrograms of genomic DNA were isolated from cryopreserved PBMCs. Longitudinal blood samples from CLL patients on ibrutinib monotherapy underwent high-throughput TCR beta sequencing. The patients took part in an open-label, single-center phase 2 trial of ibrutinib monotherapy. The table lists this clone with a count of one. Its antigen has not been determined. The record has no base qualities; no much larger clone is one base away. A MiSeq instrument was used for deep resolution sequencing, which targeted depths ranging from 1 in 1 million up to 1 in 200,000 T cells, with coverage averaging 10x for each clonotype. TCR beta libraries were generated with the immunoSEQ hsTCRB Kit. In the source study's methods: The data were analyzed with ImmunoSEQ Analyzer and ImmunoSEQ Data Assistant, and V, D and J gene assignments followed IMGT definitions. Clonality, which ranges from 0 to 1, was calculated by subtracting the normalized Shannon entropy of productive rearrangement frequencies from one. Only overrepresented clonotypes making up at least 0.05% of each patient's repertoire were included in the public clonotype analysis. Some 13 repertoires from age-matched healthy donors, obtained from immuneACCESS, served as clonality controls. In its TCRdb copy, this immuneACCESS table keeps in-frame sequences only and misses some clones. Where compared with another copy, unresolved V genes explain less than half of these, and the others have no known cause. Clonal size and the V and J genes are those of that table, whereas D and trimming came from the DNA. This sample is represented by about 140,000 clones; around 84% of them were singletons. The biggest ten clones account for 7.6% of the sample.

The TCR originated in a human donor with chronic lymphocytic leukemia. The sequences come from PBMCs, collected after 36 months of ibrutinib treatment.

The CDR3 amino acid sequence is: CASSPLLAGAAWEETQYF. The sequenced DNA: TGTGCCAGCAGCCCGTTACTAGCGGGAGCCGCTTGGGAAGAGACCCAGTACTTC. Recombination linked TRBV7-9 to TRBJ2-5, and 11 bases in between align with TRBD2. V is cut back by 5 bases and J by 3 bases, with 14 bases in the junction unmatched. The CDR3, cysteine through phenylalanine, is 18 amino acids long. The read is trimmed to its CDR3 DNA, 54 bases read in frame from base 1. CDR1 is given as SEHNR and CDR2 as FQNEAQ, both from the germline V gene (reference sequence).